These 21 T cell receptor beta chains came from one sample sequenced in a study of spatial heterogeneity in lung cancer. Using its own MiXCR run on the 5' RACE reads, TCRdb lists one record per CDR3 protein. The data show about 80,000 distinct CDR3 sequences, with approximately 21% seen just once and 5% to 7.5% held by the top ten. Time point denoted: sample taken at primary tumor resection. The input material, whole RNA from tumor, nontumor lung or frozen PBMC, was sequenced unsorted. Sequences were derived from PBMCs, sampled at surgery. The source is a male donor with early-stage non-small cell lung cancer.

This clonotype turned up a few times. The rearrangement joins TRBV25-1 to TRBJ1-6; 9 bases fit TRBD1. CDR3 length: 14 residues. Germline loops: CDR1 MGHDK, CDR2 SYGVNS. V dropped 6 bases and J dropped 6; count of bases not matched to a gene: 3. In DNA form, the CDR3 reads TGTGCCAGCAGAGGGACAGGGACTAATTCACCCCTCCACTTT. Residues: CASRGTGTNSPLHF. Full variable domain (remainder filled in from reference TRBV25-1 and TRBJ1-6): EADIYQTPRYLVIGTGKKITLECSQTMGHDKMYWYQQDPGMELHLIHYSYGVNSTEKGDLSSESTVSRIRTEHFPLTLESARPSHTSQYLCASRGTGTNSPLHFGNGTRLTVT.

This clonotype turned up a few times. This chain joins TRBV25-1 and TRBJ2-1, with D maybe TRBD2 (5 bases). Germline V gene lookup returns CDR1 MGHDK and CDR2 SYGVNS. CDR3 length equals 13 residues. V lost 6 bases to trimming and J lost 2 bases, with 8 bases between them. CDR3 bases: TGTGCCAGCAGCTCGAGGGCCTACAATGAGCAGTTCTTC. Translation: CASSSRAYNEQFF.

This clonotype appeared many times. The CDR3 DNA is TGTGCCAGTACCCTTCTAGCGGGGGACACAGATACGCAGTATTTT. Protein product: CASTLLAGDTDTQYF. The chain couples TRBV19 to TRBJ2-3; 10 bases agree with TRBD2. Germline-derived CDR1 and CDR2 are LNHDA and SQIVND (reference sequence). CDR3 length: 15 amino acids. Germline trimming cut 7 bases from V and 2 bases from J; bases unmatched to any gene: 6.

The J gene is TRBJ2-7, the V gene TRBV29-1, with a possible D match to TRBD2 (6 bases). The CDR3 has 13 residues. Germline lookup yields CDR1 SQVTM and CDR2 ANQGSEA. V was clipped by 4 bases and J by 0 bases, with 10 bases between them. The CDR3 is CSVGGRSSYEQYF. The CDR3 DNA is TGCAGCGTTGGGGGGAGGAGCTCCTACGAGCAGTACTTC.

This clonotype was detected only a few times. The gene calls are TRBV9 and TRBJ2-2; a weak D match, TRBD1 (5 bases). Germline assignment: CDR1 SGDLS and CDR2 YYNGEE. The CDR3 length is 15 residues. V was cut by 1 base and J by 3 bases, with 10 bases left in between. The CDR3 bases are TGTGCCAGCAGCGTACAGGGTTTGGACACCGGGGAGCTGTTTTTT. Residues: CASSVQGLDTGELFF.

This chain uses TRBV7-2 with TRBJ2-3; 7 positions match TRBD1. Germline V lookup: CDR1 SGHTA, CDR2 FQGNSA. The CDR3 has 16 amino acids. V lost 6 bases and J lost 1; bases outside the gene matches: 10. The CDR3 DNA reads TGTGCCAGCAGTTTTGGACCGGGACAGCGCACAGATACGCAGTATTTT. This gives the protein CASSFGPGQRTDTQYF.

The gene calls are TRBV7-2 and TRBJ1-6; 9 bases align to TRBD1. V was clipped by 5 bases and J by 8 bases; unmatched bases: 7. The CDR3 sequence is 15 residues long. The germline CDR1 and CDR2 sequences are SGHTA and FQGNSA. CDR3 coding DNA: TGTGCCAGCAGCCGGCCGGGACAGGGCTATTCACCCCTCCACTTT. This translates into CASSRPGQGYSPLHF.

J is TRBJ2-2 and V is TRBV4-3, with D maybe TRBD1 (5 bases). This CDR3 is built from 16 residues. CDR1 and CDR2 from the germline V gene are LGHNA and YSLEER. Trimming pared 0 bases from V and 3 bases from J, leaving 11 bases between. For the CDR3, the DNA is TGCGCCAGCAGCCAAGAAGGGGAACACTACACCGGGGAGCTGTTTTTT. This translates into CASSQEGEHYTGELFF.

This clonotype showed up just a few times. The chain has TRBV7-2 and TRBJ2-1, with 7 bases lining up with TRBD2. V shed 8 bases, J shed 6 bases, and the junction held 10 bases outside the gene matches. Per the germline V gene, CDR1 is SGHTA and CDR2 is FQGNSA. The CDR3 is 14 amino acids. CDR3 sequence reads: CASGTPGLPNEQFF. The DNA for the CDR3 is TGTGCCAGCGGAACTCCGGGACTACCCAATGAGCAGTTCTTC.

Many counts were recorded for this clonotype. The genes are TRBV28 and TRBJ2-5; D ambiguous. Trimming stripped 3 bases from V and 5 bases from J, with 16 bases between. The CDR3 runs 15 residues. Germline CDR1 is MDHEN and CDR2 is SYDVKM. CDR3 sequence (DNA): TGTGCCAGCAGTTTCTCCACCTCTGCCGGGGAGACCCAGTACTTC. It specifies CASSFSTSAGETQYF.

This clonotype appeared a few times. V usage is TRBV24-1 and J usage is TRBJ2-7; 9 bases are a match to TRBD1. Germline V gene lookup returns CDR1 KGHDR and CDR2 SFDVKD. V lost 2 bases, J lost 6 bases, and 4 bases stayed unmatched. The CDR3 is made up of 14 amino acids. The CDR3 DNA follows: TGTGCCACCAGTGATTCACAGGGGGCTGGCGAGCAGTACTTC. Protein product: CATSDSQGAGEQYF.

The V call is TRBV20-1, the J call TRBJ2-7, with D maybe TRBD1 (6 bases). V lost 0 bases and J 5 bases, leaving 14 bases between the germline ends. This CDR3 spans 14 amino acids. Germline V gene data show CDR1 as DFQATT and CDR2 as SNEGSKA (reference sequence). In DNA form, the CDR3 reads TGCAGTGCTAGAGATTTCCAGGGGAGCCACGAGCAGTACTTC. It codes for CSARDFQGSHEQYF.

The chain couples TRBV10-3 to TRBJ2-3; D is unclear. Germline-derived CDR1 and CDR2 are ENHRY and SYGVKD. The length of the CDR3 is 13 residues. Trimming removed 3 bases at V and 1 base at J, with 5 bases between. CDR3 in DNA: TGTGCCATCAGTGATAGGGGCACAGATACGCAGTATTTT. Translation: CAISDRGTDTQYF.

The CDR3 spells CASSQGLADTGELFF. The CDR3 region has the DNA TGTGCCAGCAGCCAAGGACTAGCGGACACCGGGGAGCTGTTTTTT. The chain is built from TRBV3-1 and TRBJ2-2; TRBD2 matches at 9 bases. Unmatched junction bases numbered 0, after V lost 1 base and J lost 3 bases. This CDR3 has 15 amino acids. Germline CDR1 is LGHDT and CDR2 is YNNKEL (reference sequence).

The chain couples TRBV2 to TRBJ2-1, with a tentative D call TRBD2 (7 bases). The V gene lost 10 bases and the J gene lost 5 bases, with 15 bases spanning the gap. Looked up from germline, CDR1 is SNHLY and CDR2 is FYNNEI. The CDR3 extends over 13 amino acids. The CDR3 DNA reads as TGTGCCACAGGGGTTAGCGGGCACAATGAGCAGTTCTTC. This gives the protein CATGVSGHNEQFF.

This clonotype has ten or more counts. The V gene is TRBV27, the J gene TRBJ2-2, with 8 bases identical to TRBD1. This CDR3 spans 12 amino acids. Per germline, CDR1 MNHEY and CDR2 SMNVEV (reference sequence). The V segment lost 8 bases and the J segment 6 bases; nucleotides outside the gene matches: 2. Here the CDR3 DNA reads TGTGCCAGCGCACAGGGGGCCGGGGAGCTGTTTTTT. Translating it yields CASAQGAGELFF.

The rearrangement uses TRBV24-1 and TRBJ1-5; D is perhaps TRBD1 (6 bases). CDR3 length: 14 amino acids. The germline CDR1 and CDR2 sequences are KGHDR and SFDVKD. V was trimmed by 8 bases and J by 1 base, leaving 11 bases between them. The CDR3 sequence is CATKSGDSNQPQHF. The CDR3 DNA follows: TGTGCCACCAAATCAGGGGACAGCAATCAGCCCCAGCATTTT.

The rearrangement uses TRBV7-3 and TRBJ2-1, with 14 bases that match TRBD2. CDR1 is SGHTA, CDR2 FQGTGA, per germline. Unmatched junction bases numbered 2, after V lost 1 base and J lost 6 bases. The length of the CDR3 is 16 residues. Written as DNA, the CDR3 is TGTGCCAGCAGCTTAAGACTAGCGGGGGGGCCCAATGAGCAGTTCTTC. Translated: CASSLRLAGGPNEQFF.

This chain uses TRBV28 with TRBJ1-5, with D tentatively TRBD1 (6 bases). The germline CDR1 and CDR2 sequences are MDHEN and SYDVKM. This CDR3 contains 14 residues. CDR3 DNA sequence: TGTGTCACCCAGGGCACAGGGTCCAATCAGCCCCAGCATTTT. Amino acid sequence: CVTQGTGSNQPQHF.

V usage is TRBV7-2 and J usage is TRBJ2-2, with D unresolved. The CDR3 totals 13 residues. Germline V gene sequence: CDR1 SGHTA, CDR2 FQGNSA. Trimming shortened V by 2 bases and J by 4 bases, and 5 bases separated the two germline ends. In DNA, the CDR3 is TGTGCCAGCAGCTTAAGGGCCACCGGGGAGCTGTTTTTT. This translates into CASSLRATGELFF.

This chain joins TRBV3-1 and TRBJ2-7; TRBD2 matches at 12 bases. The germline CDR1 and CDR2 sequences are LGHDT and YNNKEL (reference sequence). V dropped 0 bases and J dropped 7; count of bases not matched to a gene: 4. The CDR3 loop spans 15 amino acids. In nucleotides, the CDR3 is TGTGCCAGCAGCCAAGAATCACTAGCGGGAGGAGAGCAGTACTTC. This encodes CASSQESLAGGEQYF.